This record covers a single T cell receptor (beta chain). Its cognate antigen has yet to be identified. The record has no base qualities; no much larger clone is one base away. All donors were healthy Caucasians. The twin cohort comprised three pairs of female monozygotic twins, all aged about 18 to 29 years. Positive isolation kits from Invitrogen were used to isolate the CD4+ and CD8+ T cell populations. This specimen comes from a study of identical twins (dated by TCRdb to 2015 to 2016). With regard to the full study: To test whether fetal clonotypes persist, this study deep-sequenced TCR alpha and beta repertoires from monozygotic twins, from unrelated adults of various ages, and from cord blood. To rule out contamination, the twin experiments were replicated at different times with different library preparation protocols. Findings and caveats that apply to the study as a whole: Compared with coincidental sharing between unrelated individuals, out-of-frame TCR alpha sequences shared between twins had an excess of sequences with low generation probability. Zero-insertion analyses could be partly confounded by invariant T cells such as MAIT and iNKT, though diverse VJ usage argued against such confounding for most clonotypes. In beta out-of-frame sequences, excess twin sharing was weaker, because having fewer shared sequences lowered the signal-to-noise ratio. Recombination models systematically underestimated out-of-frame TCR alpha sharing in monozygotic twins but agreed with sharing between unrelated individuals. Because the same donors could not be followed over many years, the conclusions relied on cross-sectional statistical analysis. Abundant cord blood beta clonotypes carried fewer insertions; young adult naive repertoires showed a weaker similar trend, while memory repertoires showed none.

Libraries were constructed by 5' RACE. Sequenced using an Illumina HiSeq 2000. Template switching added a universal primer binding site, and the final cDNA carried a unique molecular identifier that allowed TCR cDNA molecules to be counted accurately. First-strand cDNA for TCR alpha and beta chains was synthesized from specific primers in the conserved constant-segment region. To control for contamination, every cDNA library carried two barcodes: a SMART-Mk sample barcode plus Illumina barcodes. TruSeq adapter sequences and Illumina sample barcodes were added in two successive PCR steps. The Illumina HiSeq platform was used with custom primers to sequence TCR alpha and beta cDNA libraries. Per the source publication's procedure: MiGEC was used to process raw reads and extract unique molecular identifiers, and MiXCR was used to find CDR3 positions. For each individual, recombination models were inferred using an EM algorithm with the repgenHMM and IGoR tools. Shared clonotype analysis was performed with the tcR package in R, normalizing sharing by the product of cloneset sizes. To study raw recombination free of thymic and clonal selection effects, out-of-frame nonproductive sequences were analyzed. Using fastp trimming at Q25 and MiXCR clonotype assembly, TCRdb reanalyzed the public sequencing data and kept in-frame beta chains. Rows with one shared CDR3 protein collapse into an entry with the most common genes and DNA. The V and J calls were not made by the authors but by TCRdb's processing. The sample profile shows around 530,000 distinct CDR3 sequences; 15% of them were found once. Nearly 0.45% of the sample goes to the ten largest clones.

Per the germline V gene, SGHRS is the CDR1 and YFSETQ is the CDR2. Trimming removed 3 bases from V and 6 bases from J; the gene matches leave 6 bases unexplained. The CDR3 contains 14 residues, cysteine and phenylalanine counted. Only the CDR3 portion is preserved as DNA: 42 bases, with reading frame beginning at the first base. These sequences were also reported in another study, on yellow fever vaccine responses in identical twins. The second study, in turn, reports: According to the authors, in identical twins the way T cells responded to vaccination appeared partly convergent and partly personalized. Focusing on identical twins, the study followed the T cell clones that responded to the vaccine, and did so with precision.

Sequencing was performed on CD4+ T cells sorted from blood. The chain was built from TRBV5-1 and TRBJ2-7, with 10 middle bases fitting TRBD1. This TCR derives from a woman aged 18-30 years in good health. The nucleotides are TGCGCCAGCAGCTCCCTGGGACAGGGGCCCGAGCAGTACTTC. It encodes CASSSLGQGPEQYF.